The 19 T cell receptor beta chains presented below share a single source sample, sequenced in a study of breast tumors, draining lymph nodes, adjacent tissues. Breast cancer patients provided tissue from their axillary draining lymph nodes. MiXCR, applied by TCRdb to the multiplex PCR reads, yields one record per CDR3 protein. This table holds some 140,000 distinct CDR3 sequences, about a fifth found once. Source material: axillary lymph node tissue. These receptors were collected from a female donor with breast cancer. Some clones in this sample may be carry-over from other donors' samples.

This clonotype was seen at least ten times. V usage is TRBV5-6 and J usage is TRBJ2-1; 7 bases match TRBD1. The CDR3 is 17 residues long. The V gene's germline CDR1 is SGHDT and CDR2 YYEEEE. J was trimmed by 5 bases and V by 5 bases; bases with no gene match: 16. The CDR3 loop reads CASSSPLGDSLNNEQFF. The CDR3, as DNA: TGTGCCAGCAGTTCCCCTCTTGGGGACAGCCTAAACAATGAGCAGTTCTTC. Looking up the rest from reference TRBV5-6 and TRBJ2-1 gives the full variable domain: DAGVTQSPTHLIKTRGQQVTLRCSPKSGHDTVSWYQQALGQGPQFIFQYYEEEERQRGNFPDRFSGHQFPNYSSELNVNALLLGDSALYLCASSSPLGDSLNNEQFFGPGTRLTVL.

This clonotype was found many times. This chain links TRBV7-2 with TRBJ2-1, with D unresolved. The CDR3 contains 15 residues. Germline V gene lookup returns CDR1 SGHTA and CDR2 FQGNSA. Trimming removed 1 base at V and 5 bases at J, with 12 bases between. The CDR3 is CASSLGARPNNEQFF. CDR3 in DNA: TGTGCCAGCAGCTTAGGGGCGAGGCCGAACAATGAGCAGTTCTTC. The whole variable domain, remainder taken from reference TRBV7-2 and TRBJ2-1, is GAGVSQSPSNKVTEKGKDVELRCDPISGHTALYWYRQSLGQGLEFLIYFQGNSAPDKSGLPSDRFSAERTGGSVSTLTIQRTQQEDSAVYLCASSLGARPNNEQFFGPGTRLTVL.

This clonotype showed up just a few times. The chain uses TRBV30 and TRBJ1-5; the D is unclear. This CDR3 contains 14 residues. Germline loops: CDR1 GTSNPN, CDR2 SVGIG (reference sequence). Trimming stripped 2 bases from V and 2 bases from J, with 10 bases between. The CDR3 bases are TGTGCCTGGAGTAAGGGCACGGGCAATCAGCCCCAGCATTTT. Residues: CAWSKGTGNQPQHF.

This clonotype was detected ten times or more. The V gene is TRBV7-8, the J gene TRBJ2-5, with a possible D match to TRBD2 (6 bases). The CDR3 has 15 residues. V was cut by 5 bases and J by 4 bases, with 17 bases left in between. CDR1 SGHVS and CDR2 FQNEAQ come from the germline V gene. The chain's CDR3 is CASSPPAGRRETQYF. The CDR3 nucleotides read TGTGCCAGCAGCCCCCCAGCAGGGAGGAGAGAGACCCAGTACTTC.

V usage is TRBV28 and J usage is TRBJ2-5; TRBD1 matches 7 bases. Germline V gene sequence: CDR1 MDHEN, CDR2 SYDVKM. Germline trimming cut 4 bases from V and 4 bases from J; bases unmatched to any gene: 9. CDR3 size: 15 residues. CDR3 sequence reads: CASSSPTGTLETQYF. The CDR3 DNA reads TGTGCCAGCAGTTCCCCGACAGGGACCCTAGAGACCCAGTACTTC.

This clonotype appeared many times. The gene calls are TRBV6-2 or TRBV6-3 and TRBJ2-5, with a tentative D call TRBD1 (6 bases). The germline gives CDR1 MNHEY, CDR2 SVGEGT. Trimming shortened V by 5 bases and J by 5 bases, and 21 bases separated the two germline ends. CDR3 size: 16 residues. The chain's CDR3 is CASSTDPGHPQETQYF. DNA for the CDR3: TGTGCCAGCAGTACCGATCCGGGACACCCCCAGGAGACCCAGTACTTC.

In this sample, this clonotype turned up many times. The chain links TRBV19 to TRBJ2-3; 9 bases match TRBD2. Germline values: CDR1 LNHDA, CDR2 SQIVND (reference sequence). CDR3 length equals 15 residues. Losses at the gene ends were 5 bases for V and 6 bases for J; bases not matched to a gene: 9. The CDR3 nucleotides read TGTGCCAGTAGTTGGGGCGGGAGGGCCTCGGATACGCAGTATTTT. Residues: CASSWGGRASDTQYF.

This clonotype was seen repeatedly, ten times or more. The chain joins TRBV28 to TRBJ2-7; D may match TRBD1 or TRBD2 (5 bases each). The CDR3 has 14 residues. The germline CDR1 and CDR2 sequences are MDHEN and SYDVKM. V was cut by 2 bases and J by 6 bases, with 14 bases left in between. CDR3 sequence (DNA): TGTGCCAGCAGTTTAGTTGCCGGGACCCGCGAGCAGTACTTC. Protein product: CASSLVAGTREQYF.

This clonotype was recorded at least ten times. V usage is TRBV6-1 and J usage is TRBJ2-1; no reliable D call. CDR1 and CDR2 from the germline V gene are MNHNS and SASEGT. Trimming cost V 1 base and J 4 bases, with 5 bases left between them. CDR3 size: 13 residues. This CDR3 reads CASSEEYYNEQFF. In nucleotides, the CDR3 is TGTGCCAGCAGTGAAGAGTATTACAATGAGCAGTTCTTC.

J is TRBJ1-2 and V is TRBV3-1; 9 bases match TRBD1. Unmatched junction bases numbered 0, after V lost 4 bases and J lost 3 bases. Per the germline V gene, CDR1 is LGHDT and CDR2 is YNNKEL (reference sequence). The CDR3 totals 13 residues. Written as DNA, the CDR3 is TGTGCCAGCAGCCGGACAGGGGACTATGGCTACACCTTC. Residues: CASSRTGDYGYTF.

This clonotype has just a few counts. The CDR3 sequence is CASSPGLTTYNEQFF. In nucleotides, the CDR3 is TGTGCCAGCAGTCCGGGACTAACGACCTACAATGAGCAGTTCTTC. This sequence joins TRBV27 and TRBJ2-1; 7 nucleotides match TRBD2. CDR1 is MNHEY, CDR2 SMNVEV, per germline (reference sequence). V lost 5 bases to trimming and J lost 2 bases; unmatched junction nucleotides: 6. This CDR3 spans 15 amino acids.

The chain couples TRBV7-8 to TRBJ2-2; 11 bases are shared with TRBD2. Germline assignment: CDR1 SGHVS and CDR2 FQNEAQ. J gave up 0 bases and V 3 bases, and 6 bases lay outside the gene matches. The CDR3 runs to 18 residues. The chain's CDR3 is CASSLGLAAPPNTGELFF. The CDR3 DNA reads TGTGCCAGCAGCTTGGGACTAGCGGCCCCCCCGAACACCGGGGAGCTGTTTTTT.

Concerning this clonotype itself: The conserved closing phenylalanine or tryptophan is absent in this CDR3, likely reflecting a read error. No DNA is shown, since the ends of the CDR3 on it are uncertain; the CDR3 is the one TCRdb lists. This chain links TRBV3-1 with TRBJ2-1; TRBD2 is the table's D call, not checked against the DNA. The CDR3 has 13 residues if both end residues are counted. Per germline, CDR1 LGHDT and CDR2 YNNKEL (reference sequence). CDR3 residues: CASSQDSSGSEFL.

In the case of this clonotype: One junction end does not reproduce the germline sequence, and a read error may be involved. This sequence joins TRBV28 and TRBJ2-7; tentatively, D is TRBD1 (5 bases). The length of the CDR3 is 16 residues. CDR1 is MDHEN and CDR2 is SYDVKM in the germline V gene. The DNA of the CDR3 is TGTGCCAGCAGTTTTACCCCCCAGGGAACCTCCTACAAGCAGTACTTC. Translating gives CASSFTPQGTSYKQYF.

This chain connects TRBV19 to TRBJ2-4; 7 nucleotides agree with TRBD2. Trimming removed 6 bases from V and 7 bases from J; junction bases left unmatched: 15. CDR3 size: 16 residues. Germline CDR1 and CDR2: LNHDA and SQIVND (reference sequence). The CDR3 spells CASSPTFAGARNIQYF. The CDR3 DNA sequence: TGTGCCAGTAGCCCCACCTTCGCGGGAGCAAGGAACATTCAGTACTTC.

The V gene is TRBV11-3, the J gene TRBJ2-1; no clear D. Deletions cut 5 bases from V and 10 bases from J, with 18 bases between. The germline CDR1 and CDR2 sequences are SGHNT and YENEEA. The CDR3 consists of 14 residues. DNA for the CDR3: TGTGCCAGCAGCCTCGGACCAGGCTCCTACGAGCAGTTCTTC. Residues: CASSLGPGSYEQFF.

This clonotype has a count of ten or more. This chain uses TRBV7-6 with TRBJ2-7; D remains ambiguous. The CDR3 covers 14 residues. In germline, CDR1 is SGHVS, CDR2 FNYEAQ. V lost 5 bases, J lost 1 base, and 12 bases lay in between. The CDR3 here is CASSPRVGSYEQYF. The CDR3 coding sequence is TGTGCCAGCAGCCCCCGGGTGGGTTCCTACGAGCAGTACTTC. Full variable domain (outside the CDR3, taken from reference TRBV7-6 and TRBJ2-7): GAGVSQSPRYKVTKRGQDVALRCDPISGHVSLYWYRQALGQGPEFLTYFNYEAQQDKSGLPNDRFSAERPEGSISTLTIQRTEQRDSAMYRCASSPRVGSYEQYFGPGTRLTVT.

This clonotype was picked up many times. The chain carries TRBV14 and TRBJ2-2, with 9 bases aligning to TRBD2. Germline values: CDR1 SGHDN, CDR2 FVKESK. Trimming cost V 4 bases and J 4 bases; bases outside gene matches: 4. CDR3 length: 15 amino acids. The CDR3, as DNA: TGTGCCAGCAGCCGAGGGACTAGCAGCACCGGGGAGCTGTTTTTT. It encodes CASSRGTSSTGELFF.

Only a few counts were recorded for this clonotype. The CDR3 nucleotides are TGTGCCTGGAGGAACTCGGGACCGCACGAAGAGACCCAGTACTTC. It translates to CAWRNSGPHEETQYF. This chain uses TRBV30 with TRBJ2-5, with D perhaps matching TRBD1 or TRBD2 (5 bases each). Germline-derived CDR1 and CDR2 are GTSNPN and SVGIG (reference sequence). The V end lost 3 bases, the J end lost 3 bases, and 17 bases lay between the germline ends. This CDR3 spans 15 amino acids.